The 3 T cell receptor beta chains reported below all come from one sample, sequenced in a study of cytomegalovirus exposure and HLA in healthy donors. The PCR made use of 60 Vbeta and 13 Jbeta primers. The repertoire was sequenced with immunoSEQ multiplex PCR; TCRdb's copy has only in-frame clones and lacks some. The sample yields about 60,000 clones, around four fifths seen once. The source material was PBMCs. These receptors were taken from a woman aged 25 to 45 in good health and CMV-seronegative.

This sequence joins TRBV9 and TRBJ2-5; perhaps TRBD2 as D (6 bases). The CDR3 is 14 residues long. From germline, CDR1 is SGDLS and CDR2 YYNGEE. V shed 0 bases and J shed 5 bases, with 11 bases lying between them. CDR3 sequence reads: CASSVEGGWETQYF. The CDR3, as DNA: TGTGCCAGCAGCGTAGAAGGAGGGTGGGAGACCCAGTACTTC.

V usage is TRBV27 and J usage is TRBJ2-5; 8 bases map to TRBD1. V dropped 8 bases and J dropped 2; count of bases not matched to a gene: 10. The germline V gene has CDR1 MNHEY and CDR2 SMNVEV (reference sequence). The CDR3 runs to 15 residues. For the CDR3, the DNA is TGTGCCAGCCGTTACTCCGGGACAGGTCAAGAGACCCAGTACTTC. Translation gives CASRYSGTGQETQYF.

This chain links TRBV27 with TRBJ2-2; D perhaps matches TRBD2 (7 bases). V lost 3 bases and J lost 3, with 11 bases in between. Per the germline V gene, CDR1 is MNHEY and CDR2 is SMNVEV (reference sequence). This CDR3 spans 15 amino acids. The CDR3 loop reads CASSFGGADTGELFF. CDR3 coding DNA: TGTGCCAGCAGTTTTGGGGGGGCAGACACCGGGGAGCTGTTTTTT.